The 22 T cell receptor beta chains given below trace back to one sample, sequenced in a study of blood T cell repertoires in COVID-19. Profiling relied on immunoSEQ multiplex PCR, and the TCRdb table lists in-frame clones only, not all of them. The profile shows roughly 400,000 clones, around nine tenths of them singletons. Material: PBMCs or T cells enriched from blood (not recorded which). These receptors all come from a woman in her twenties or thirties who had recovered from COVID-19.

With regard to this clone: This same CDR3 is encoded by further DNA sequences in the sample. The chain recombines TRBV3-1 (or the pseudogene TRBV3-2) with TRBJ2-7; TRBD2 aligns across 12 bases. The CDR3 has 15 amino acids. With V trimmed by 4 bases and J by 2 bases, 3 bases remained unmatched. CDR1 LGHDT and CDR2 YNNKEL come from the germline V gene (reference sequence). As DNA, the CDR3 is TGTGCCAGCAGCCTCGGACTAGCGGGAACCTACGAGCAGTACTTC. It specifies CASSLGLAGTYEQYF.

This chain joins TRBV28 and TRBJ1-3, with TRBD1 matching over 7 bases. V lost 5 bases to trimming and J lost 3 bases; unmatched junction nucleotides: 7. The CDR3 has 15 residues. Germline CDR1 reads MDHEN; CDR2 reads SYDVKM. For the CDR3, the DNA is TGTGCCAGCAGTCCTAGGGGGCGCCTTGGAAACACCATATATTTT. Protein sequence: CASSPRGRLGNTIYF.

The chain uses TRBV9 and TRBJ1-6; the D gene is possibly TRBD1 (5 bases). The CDR3 runs to 12 residues. V was shortened by 3 bases and J by 9 bases, with 7 bases between the two germline ends. The V gene's germline CDR1 is SGDLS and CDR2 YYNGEE. In DNA form, the CDR3 reads TGTGCCAGCAGCGGGGGCAGTTCACCCCTCCACTTT. Translation: CASSGGSSPLHF.

V is TRBV24-1 and J is TRBJ2-7, with 7 bases that match TRBD2. The CDR3 runs 14 residues. Losses at the gene ends were 7 bases for V and 0 bases for J; bases not matched to a gene: 5. From germline, CDR1 is KGHDR and CDR2 SFDVKD. DNA for the CDR3: TGTGCCACCAGCCCCGGCGGGAGCTCCTACGAGCAGTACTTC. It specifies CATSPGGSSYEQYF.

The V call is TRBV3-1 (or the pseudogene TRBV3-2), the J call TRBJ2-7; no firm D call. Trimming pared 1 base from V and 6 bases from J, leaving 10 bases between. The CDR3 runs 13 residues. Germline assignment: CDR1 LGHDT and CDR2 YNNKEL (reference sequence). The CDR3 DNA follows: TGTGCCAGCAGCCAAGCTCCAGGATCCGAGCAGTACTTC. Translated: CASSQAPGSEQYF.

The chain carries TRBV4-3 and TRBJ1-6; TRBD1 aligns across 9 bases. Germline trimming cut 0 bases from V and 12 bases from J; bases unmatched to any gene: 9. Looked up from germline, CDR1 is LGHNA and CDR2 is YSLEER. This CDR3 region has 16 residues. The CDR3 DNA is TGCGCCAGCAGCCAAGATCGGACAGGGGCAAGGTTACCCCTCCACTTT. Translating it yields CASSQDRTGARLPLHF.

This clone was recorded once. The chain employs TRBV5-1 and TRBJ1-2, with TRBD1 matching over 9 bases. The germline V gene encodes CDR1 SGHRS and CDR2 YFSETQ. With V trimmed by 0 bases and J by 7 bases, 10 bases remained unmatched. The CDR3 spans 16 residues. The CDR3, as DNA: TGCGCCAGCAGCTTGGCCCCGGGACAGGGTTACGGTGGCTACACCTTC. Translating it yields CASSLAPGQGYGGYTF.

This chain connects TRBV27 to TRBJ1-2; D is possibly TRBD1 (6 bases). Germline V lookup: CDR1 MNHEY, CDR2 SMNVEV (reference sequence). V was cut by 5 bases and J by 2 bases, with 18 bases left in between. The CDR3 totals 16 residues. In nucleotides, the CDR3 is TGTGCCAGCAGTCTCCGAAGGGGGGGAATGAACTATGGCTACACCTTC. It encodes CASSLRRGGMNYGYTF.

The J gene is TRBJ1-1, the V gene TRBV5-1; unclear D gene. Germline CDR1 SGHRS, CDR2 YFSETQ. The CDR3 sequence is 14 residues long. V dropped 3 bases and J dropped 3 bases, with 12 bases sitting between them. The CDR3 bases are TGCGCCAGCAGCTCACTCAAGCGGGACACTGAAGCTTTCTTT. Translated: CASSSLKRDTEAFF.

This clone appeared a single time. The chain uses TRBV3-1 (or the pseudogene TRBV3-2) and TRBJ1-3; tentative D call: TRBD1 (5 bases). Trimming left V 5 bases short and J 0 bases short, with 17 bases between. The V gene's germline CDR1 is LGHDT and CDR2 YNNKEL (reference sequence). CDR3 length equals 17 residues. CDR3 sequence: CASSGDLASLSGNTIYF. The CDR3 nucleotides are TGTGCCAGCAGCGGGGACTTGGCCTCTCTCTCTGGAAACACCATATATTTT.

The chain links TRBV20-1 to TRBJ1-5; a possible D gene is TRBD1 (5 bases). Trimming left V 3 bases short and J 3 bases short, with 15 bases between. Germline CDR1 is DFQATT and CDR2 is SNEGSKA (reference sequence). The CDR3 consists of 15 residues. The CDR3 region has the DNA TGCAGTGCTAGTCCACAGGAACGTATCAATCAGCCCCAGCATTTT. Encoded protein: CSASPQERINQPQHF.

V gene TRBV10-3 combines with J gene TRBJ2-7; 7 bases align to TRBD2. The length of the CDR3 is 12 residues. CDR1 ENHRY and CDR2 SYGVKD come from the germline V gene. Trimming took 6 bases from V and 4 from J; bases not matched to a gene: 3. The CDR3 DNA follows: TGTGCCATCAGCGGCGGGAGTTACGAGCAGTACTTC. It is translated as CAISGGSYEQYF.

This chain links TRBV3-1 (or the pseudogene TRBV3-2) with TRBJ2-4, with a tentative D call TRBD2 (5 bases). V was cut by 5 bases and J by 1 base, with 15 bases left in between. This CDR3 contains 16 residues. From germline, CDR1 is LGHDT and CDR2 YNNKEL (reference sequence). The CDR3 is CASSAGYQRAKNIQYF. The CDR3 nucleotides are TGTGCCAGCAGCGCGGGCTACCAGAGGGCCAAAAACATTCAGTACTTC.

The chain joins TRBV6-5 to TRBJ1-4; D is possibly TRBD1 (5 bases). The length of the CDR3 is 12 residues. Germline loops: CDR1 MNHEY, CDR2 SVGAGI. With 6 bases removed from V and 8 bases from J, the gap between germline ends came to 10 bases. The CDR3 protein is CASRGLFEKLFF. The CDR3 DNA sequence: TGTGCCAGCAGGGGGCTCTTCGAAAAACTGTTTTTT.

This chain joins TRBV14 and TRBJ1-5; TRBD1 matches 11 bases. In germline, CDR1 is SGHDN, CDR2 FVKESK. The V gene end was trimmed by 0 bases and the J gene end by 2 bases; junction bases not matched to a gene: 9. The CDR3 extends over 19 amino acids. The CDR3 region is CASSQDWGQGGRGNQPQHF. The CDR3 coding sequence is TGTGCCAGCAGCCAAGATTGGGGACAGGGGGGTCGCGGCAATCAGCCCCAGCATTTT.

The chain uses TRBV4-1 and TRBJ2-2, with 9 nucleotides matching TRBD1. V dropped 3 bases and J dropped 6; count of bases not matched to a gene: 8. CDR3 length equals 16 residues. Germline CDR1 MGHRA, CDR2 YSYEKL. CDR3 coding DNA: TGCGCCAGCAGCCAGCCGGGACAGGGTAAATCCGGGGAGCTGTTTTTT. It encodes CASSQPGQGKSGELFF.

This chain uses TRBV5-1 with TRBJ1-3; D not certain. V was pared by 2 bases and J by 0 bases, with 9 bases between. The germline gives CDR1 SGHRS, CDR2 YFSETQ. The length of the CDR3 is 15 residues. The CDR3 is CASSFTGISGNTIYF. CDR3 DNA sequence: TGCGCCAGCAGCTTCACCGGGATCTCTGGAAACACCATATATTTT.

The rearrangement links TRBV7-2 to TRBJ1-1; 9 positions agree with TRBD1. The CDR3 extends over 13 amino acids. Trimming at V came to 4 bases and at J to 3 bases, leaving 0 bases not matched to a gene. Germline CDR1 is SGHTA and CDR2 is FQGNSA. The CDR3 DNA reads TGTGCCAGCAGCTGGACAGGGGACACTGAAGCTTTCTTT. As protein: CASSWTGDTEAFF. Supplemented by reference TRBV7-2 and TRBJ1-1, the full variable domain reads GAGVSQSPSNKVTEKGKDVELRCDPISGHTALYWYRQSLGQGLEFLIYFQGNSAPDKSGLPSDRFSAERTGGSVSTLTIQRTQQEDSAVYLCASSWTGDTEAFFGQGTRLTVV.

The CDR3 DNA sequence: TGTGCTAGTGGCTCCCGGACTAGCGGGGCTCCCCTAAGCTCCTACAATGAGCAGTTCTTC. It is translated as CASGSRTSGAPLSSYNEQFF. The chain combines TRBV12-5 with TRBJ2-1, with 12 bases matching TRBD2. The V gene end was trimmed by 6 bases and the J gene end by 0 bases; junction bases not matched to a gene: 15. In germline, CDR1 is LGHNT, CDR2 FRNRAP. The CDR3 length is 20 residues.

This chain links TRBV3-1 (or the pseudogene TRBV3-2) with TRBJ2-2, with unresolved D. There are 14 residues in the CDR3. V dropped 2 bases and J dropped 5 bases, with 9 bases sitting between them. The V gene's germline CDR1 is LGHDT and CDR2 YNNKEL (reference sequence). CDR3 nucleotides: TGTGCCAGCAGCCAAAAAGTCGGTACCGGGGAGCTGTTTTTT. Protein sequence: CASSQKVGTGELFF.

V usage is TRBV9 and J usage is TRBJ1-6, with 7 bases fitting TRBD1. CDR3 length equals 15 residues. The germline V gene has CDR1 SGDLS and CDR2 YYNGEE. Trimming cost V 3 bases and J 7 bases; bases outside gene matches: 7. The CDR3 protein is CASSAGTAENSPLHF. The DNA for the CDR3 is TGTGCCAGCAGCGCGGGGACAGCAGAGAATTCACCCCTCCACTTT.

This chain joins TRBV12-5 and TRBJ1-5; D is ambiguous. The CDR3 covers 12 residues. V dropped 3 bases and J dropped 5 bases, with 5 bases sitting between them. Germline V CDR1 and CDR2: LGHNT, FRNRAP. CDR3 residues: CASGFGYQPQHF. CDR3 nucleotide sequence: TGTGCTAGTGGTTTCGGTTATCAGCCCCAGCATTTT.